This TCR beta chain was captured by sequencing in a study of tumor-infiltrating lymphocytes in localized non-small cell lung cancer. Clones were read by immunoSEQ multiplex PCR, and TCRdb kept only the in-frame ones, dropping some. The sample records some 13,000 clones, approximately 71% being singletons. This clone was counted only a few times. Material: uninvolved lung tissue not adjacent to the tumor. The receptor was isolated from a human donor with non-small cell lung cancer.

The CDR3 loop reads CASSLEGTGQPQHF. CDR3 coding DNA: TGTGCCAGCAGCTTGGAAGGTACTGGCCAGCCCCAGCATTTT. The chain combines TRBV5-4 with TRBJ1-5; D uncertain. The germline V gene encodes CDR1 SGHNT and CDR2 YYREEE (reference sequence). The V end was cut by 0 bases, the J end by 7 bases, with 11 bases between. The CDR3 sequence is 14 residues long.